This TCR beta chain derives from a study of shared clonotypes between healthy human individuals. Findings of the study overall: It was anticipated that sequencing depth would influence how many clonotypes donors shared.

The CDR3 covers 16 residues. Germline assignment: CDR1 MGHRA and CDR2 YSYEKL. Trimming stripped 0 bases from V and 11 bases from J, with 23 bases between. For sorted subsets, approximately 0.2 ug DNA per replicate equaled around 30,000 T cell genomes. Some clones are missing from TCRdb's copy, which holds only in-frame ones; the method was immunoSEQ multiplex PCR. The table lists roughly 2.4 million clones, nearly 97% of them singletons. On this clone itself: The antigen is unknown.

This TCR was sampled from a man younger than 35 in good health. The material sequenced was naive CD4+ T cells sorted from blood. As for subset: CD45RA+ positively selected. V and J are TRBV4-1 and TRBJ2-7; D might be TRBD1 or TRBD2, each matching 5 bases. CDR3 sequence (DNA): TGCGCCAGCAGCCAAGAAAGGGAGACAGAGATCCTAGGGGAGTACTTC. Protein sequence: CASSQERETEILGEYF.